The rows below give T cell receptor beta chains drawn from one sample of a study of breast tumors, draining lymph nodes, adjacent tissues. TCRdb redid the calling of the multiplex PCR reads with MiXCR, one entry per CDR3 protein. The sample records some 85,000 distinct CDR3 sequences, over 25% being singletons. Sequencing was done on a sample of axillary lymph node tissue. The receptors stem from a female donor with breast cancer. Some clones in this sample may be carry-over from other donors' samples. Both conserved end residues are part of each CDR3. The order of the fields is J gene, clone size, V gene, D gene, CDR3 DNA, CDR3 protein. D genes are given only for firm matches. Clone size is not always given. Where it is, it says once, few, many or a class for expanded clones.

>TRBJ1-5|-|TRBV19|-
TGTGCCAGTAGTATATCCGGATCCCGGACTTCAAGTCAGCCCCAGCCTTTT
CASSISGSRTSSQPQPF
>TRBJ1-6|many|TRBV30|TRBD1
TGTGCCTGGGGACAGGAGGTAAATTCACCCCTCCACTTT
CAWGQEVNSPLHF
>TRBJ2-7|many|TRBV7-9|TRBD1
TGTGCCAGCAGCCTCCTGGGGACAGGCCCGGACGAGCAGTACTTC
CASSLLGTGPDEQYF
>TRBJ2-5|-|TRBV5-6|-
TGTGCCAGCACTGCCCTGACAGACTCCCAAGAGACCCAGTGCTTC
CASTALTDSQETQCF
>TRBJ1-5|many|TRBV19|TRBD1
TGTGCCAGTACCTCGACAGGGAGTCAGCCCCGGCATTTT
CASTSTGSQPRHF
>TRBJ2-3|once|TRBV3-2|-
TGTACCAGCAGCCAAGATTCACAACATCAGGGGAGTCAAGATACGCAGTATTTT
CTSSQDSQHQGSQDTQYF
>TRBJ2-7|medium-sized|TRBV6-6|TRBD2
TGTGCCAGCAGTCGACTAGCGAACTCCTACGAGCAGTACTTC
CASSRLANSYEQYF
>TRBJ2-1|many|TRBV10-2|TRBD2
TGCGCCAGCAGTTTACTAGCGGGAGGCTACAATGAGCAGTTCTTC
CASSLLAGGYNEQFF
>TRBJ1-2|many|TRBV2|-
TGTGCCAGCAGTGATCAGGCTACATATGGCTACACCTTC
CASSDQATYGYTF
>TRBJ1-5|many|TRBV6-2/TRBV6-3|TRBD1
TGTGCCAGCAGTTACTCGATAGTGACAGGGTTCATTCAGCCCCAGCATTTT
CASSYSIVTGFIQPQHF
>TRBJ2-2|-|TRBV5-1|-
TGCGCCAGCAGCTTGGACAGGGCAGCGAACACCGGGGAGCTGTTTTTT
CASSLDRAANTGELFF
>TRBJ2-3|many|TRBV11-2|TRBD1
TGTGCCAGCAGCTTAGCGTACAGGGGAGATACGCAGTATTTT
CASSLAYRGDTQYF
>TRBJ1-2|many|TRBV7-9|TRBD1
TGTGCCAGCAGCTTGCAGGGGGCTTATGGCTACACCTTC
CASSLQGAYGYTF
>TRBJ2-7|-|TRBV7-9|TRBD2
TGTGCCAGCAGCTTAATGGGTACTAGCGGGAAGTTTGAACAGTACTTC
CASSLMGTSGKFEQYF
>TRBJ1-4|many|TRBV4-2|-
TGTGCCAGCAGCCAAGACCGGGGGGCCGAAACTAATGAAAAACTGTTTTTT
CASSQDRGAETNEKLFF
>TRBJ2-5|-|TRBV29-1|-
TGCAGCGTTGGGGGAGGGGGAAAGCAGGAGACCCAGTACTTC
CSVGGGGKQETQYF
>TRBJ2-7|many|TRBV20-1|TRBD1
TGCAGTGCTAGAGGACAGGGAGTAAGATACGAGCAGTACTTC
CSARGQGVRYEQYF
>TRBJ1-1|many|TRBV9|-
TGTGCCAGCAGCGTAGGGGGGCGCGAGGCTGAAGCTTTCTTT
CASSVGGREAEAFF
>TRBJ2-7|many|TRBV20-1|TRBD2
TGCAGTGCTAGCACTAGCGGGAGCTACGAGCAGTACTTC
CSASTSGSYEQYF
>TRBJ1-5|many|TRBV19|-
TGTGCCAGTAGTCCACAGGTCAATCAGCCCCAGCATTTT
CASSPQVNQPQHF
>TRBJ2-1|many|TRBV7-2|-
TGTGCCAGCAGCTTAGACGGGGGAACCTACAATGAGCAGTTCTTC
CASSLDGGTYNEQFF
>TRBJ2-1|few|TRBV27|-
TGTGCCAGCATCAGGGGAGCGGGCGACAGCTCCTACAATGAGCAGTTCTTC
CASIRGAGDSSYNEQFF
>TRBJ2-1|few|TRBV16|TRBD2
TGTGCCTGGAACGGGAAGGCTAGCGGACAAGGGAAGACCCAGTTCTTC
CAWNGKASGQGKTQFF
>TRBJ2-3|many|TRBV6-5|TRBD2
TGTGCCAGCAGCCCACCTAGCGGGAGTTGGGCAGATACGCAGTATTTT
CASSPPSGSWADTQYF